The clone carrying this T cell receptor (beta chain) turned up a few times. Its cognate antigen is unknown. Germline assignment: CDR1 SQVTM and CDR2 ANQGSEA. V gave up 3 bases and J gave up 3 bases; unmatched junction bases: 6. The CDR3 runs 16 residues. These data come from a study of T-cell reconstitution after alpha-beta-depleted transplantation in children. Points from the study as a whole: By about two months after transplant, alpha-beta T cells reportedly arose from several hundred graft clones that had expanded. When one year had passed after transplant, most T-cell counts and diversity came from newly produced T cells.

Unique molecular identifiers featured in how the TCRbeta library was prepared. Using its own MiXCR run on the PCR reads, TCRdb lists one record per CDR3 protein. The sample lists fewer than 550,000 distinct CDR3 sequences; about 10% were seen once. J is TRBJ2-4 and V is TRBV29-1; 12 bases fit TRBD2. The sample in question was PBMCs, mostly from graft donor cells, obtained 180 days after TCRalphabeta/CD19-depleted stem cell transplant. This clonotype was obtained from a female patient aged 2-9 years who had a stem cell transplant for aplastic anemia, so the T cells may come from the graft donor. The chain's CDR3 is CSVEGLAGIRKNIQYF. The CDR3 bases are TGCAGCGTTGAGGGACTAGCGGGTATACGCAAAAACATTCAGTACTTC.